These 19 T cell receptor beta chains came from one sample sequenced in a study of T cells in Graves' hyperthyroidism and ophthalmopathy. TCR beta CDR3 sequences were amplified from RNA transcripts. First-round RT-PCR with HTBI primers amplified the TCR CDR3 region. One entry per CDR3 protein, called by TCRdb with MiXCR from the multiplex PCR reads. Of about 290,000 distinct CDR3 sequences in the sample, 12% to 15% were seen once. The sequenced material came from blood. The receptors shown here come from a woman aged 40 to 49 with Graves' hyperthyroidism.

For this clonotype: Because the CDR3's place on the DNA is in doubt, the DNA is left out and the CDR3 is given as listed by TCRdb. The J gene is TRBJ1-5, the V gene TRBV2. The CDR3 spans 23 amino acids, including both terminal residues. Per the germline V gene, CDR1 is SNHLY and CDR2 is FYNNEI. CDR3 loop: CASRETESGANVLTFGAAQPQHF.

The chain carries TRBV5-8 and TRBJ2-3; a weak D match, TRBD1 (7 bases). The germline V and J ends were trimmed by 0 bases and 6 bases, with 26 bases remaining between them. The germline gives CDR1 SGHTS, CDR2 YDEGEE. This CDR3 contains 19 residues. The chain's CDR3 is CASSLGGGGGLRRDDTQYF. The CDR3 nucleotides read TGTGCCAGCAGCTTGGGCGGAGGGGGCGGTCTTCGGCGTGATGATACGCAGTATTTT.

This clonotype was found many times. The chain couples TRBV30 to TRBJ2-1, with TRBD2 matching over 7 bases. The CDR3 length is 12 residues. Trimming at V came to 8 bases and at J to 7 bases, leaving 8 bases not matched to a gene. CDR1 is GTSNPN and CDR2 is SVGIG in the germline V gene (reference sequence). The DNA for the CDR3 is TGTGCCGGAGGGACTAACCAAAATGAGCAGTTCTTC. Translated, it gives CAGGTNQNEQFF.

In this sample, this clonotype turned up many times. The V gene is TRBV20-1, the J gene TRBJ1-5, with D perhaps matching TRBD1 (5 bases). V was pared by 4 bases and J by 5 bases, with 9 bases between. The CDR3 has 12 amino acids. Looked up from germline, CDR1 is DFQATT and CDR2 is SNEGSKA (reference sequence). CDR3 residues: CSAITGDQPQHF. The DNA for the CDR3 is TGCAGTGCTATCACAGGAGATCAGCCCCAGCATTTT.

This clonotype was seen ten or more times. The chain combines TRBV12-3 or TRBV12-4 with TRBJ2-7; D is possibly TRBD2 (5 bases). This CDR3 spans 13 amino acids. Deletions cut 5 bases from V and 4 bases from J, with 12 bases between. This CDR3 is CASSPSLAYEQYF. The CDR3 DNA sequence: TGTGCCAGCAGTCCAAGTCTAGCTTACGAGCAGTACTTC.

This clonotype was seen ten or more times. This sequence joins TRBV3-1 and TRBJ1-5, with 8 positions matching TRBD1. Germline trimming cut 4 bases from V and 1 base from J; bases unmatched to any gene: 6. CDR3 length: 16 residues. Germline-derived CDR1 and CDR2 are LGHDT and YNNKEL (reference sequence). Here the CDR3 reads CASSPRGLGSNQPQHF. CDR3 coding DNA: TGTGCCAGCAGCCCCAGGGGGCTCGGGAGCAATCAGCCCCAGCATTTT. Supplemented by reference TRBV3-1 and TRBJ1-5, the full variable domain reads DTAVSQTPKYLVTQMGNDKSIKCEQNLGHDTMYWYKQDSKKFLKIMFSYNNKELIINETVPNRFSPKSPDKAHLNLHINSLELGDSAVYFCASSPRGLGSNQPQHFGDGTRLSIL.

Many counts were recorded for this clonotype. V and J are TRBV29-1 and TRBJ2-2; 10 bases align to TRBD2. J lost 4 bases, V lost 5 bases, and 10 bases had no gene match. Per germline, CDR1 SQVTM and CDR2 ANQGSEA. The CDR3 has 16 amino acids. The CDR3 nucleotides read TGCAGCGTTAGGACTAGCGGAAAACTCCTCACCGGGGAGCTGTTTTTT. Translation: CSVRTSGKLLTGELFF.

Many counts were recorded for this clonotype. The genes are TRBV3-1 and TRBJ2-3; D is undetermined. V was pared by 5 bases and J by 5 bases, with 11 bases between. Germline V lookup: CDR1 LGHDT, CDR2 YNNKEL (reference sequence). The CDR3 is 13 amino acids. CDR3 protein: CASSFTRRDTQYF. The DNA for the CDR3 is TGTGCCAGCAGCTTTACCAGACGAGATACGCAGTATTTT.

About this clonotype itself: Possible read error: a much larger clone is one base away. The chain's CDR3 is CASSRRWTGGAGTAAFF. CDR3 DNA: TGTGCCAGTAGTCGAAGATGGACAGGGGGCGCCGGCACTGCAGCTTTCTTT. This chain links TRBV19 with TRBJ1-1; 11 bases are a match to TRBD1. This CDR3 spans 17 amino acids. Looked up from germline, CDR1 is LNHDA and CDR2 is SQIVND (reference sequence).

This clonotype was counted ten times or more. The chain recombines TRBV15 with TRBJ2-3; D is unclear. V gave up 1 base and J gave up 0 bases, with 8 bases separating them. CDR1 and CDR2 (germline): LNHNV, YYDKDF (reference sequence). CDR3 length: 15 residues. The CDR3 DNA is TGTGCCACCAGCAGAGGTAGACTCAGCACAGATACGCAGTATTTT. Residues: CATSRGRLSTDTQYF.

The sample holds many counts of this clonotype. The chain joins TRBV7-8 to TRBJ2-3, with D possibly called TRBD1 or TRBD2 (6 bases each). V dropped 8 bases and J dropped 3 bases, with 21 bases sitting between them. The CDR3 extends over 16 amino acids. CDR1 and CDR2 from the germline V gene are SGHVS and FQNEAQ. The CDR3 DNA follows: TGTGCCAGCCAAAAGGGGGGTCCAGGGTGGACAGATACGCAGTATTTT. It is translated as CASQKGGPGWTDTQYF.

This clonotype was observed at least ten times. This chain uses TRBV18 with TRBJ1-1, with D possibly being TRBD1 (6 bases). The CDR3 spans 12 residues. Trimming took 3 bases from V and 5 from J, leaving 7 bases between them. Germline CDR1 reads KGHSH; CDR2 reads LQKENI. CDR3 DNA sequence: TGTGCCAGCTCACCTCAGGGGACTGAAGCTTTCTTT. This translates into CASSPQGTEAFF.

Note on this clonotype: A single base separates this from a much larger clone, so it may be a read error. Here the CDR3 omits its conserved ending phenylalanine or tryptophan, so a read error is the likely source. This chain links TRBV27 with TRBJ1-5; D perhaps matches TRBD1 (5 bases). With 5 bases removed from V and 7 bases from J, the gap between germline ends came to 12 bases. Germline V lookup: CDR1 MNHEY, CDR2 SMNVEV (reference sequence). The length of the CDR3 is 13 residues. The CDR3 coding sequence is TGTGCCAGCAGTACTTACCAGGGACAGCCCCAGCATCTT. It codes for CASSTYQGQPQHL.

This clonotype was recorded at least ten times. The CDR3: CASSGQNGDPTDTQYF. Written as DNA, the CDR3 is TGTGCCAGCAGCGGACAGAACGGAGACCCCACAGATACGCAGTATTTT. The chain combines TRBV2 with TRBJ2-3, with D perhaps TRBD1 (6 bases). This CDR3 has 16 amino acids. CDR1 and CDR2 from the germline V gene are SNHLY and FYNNEI. V lost 6 bases to trimming and J lost 2 bases, with 18 bases between them.

This clonotype has ten or more counts. The V gene is TRBV3-1, the J gene TRBJ1-5; the D is unclear. This CDR3 spans 14 amino acids. V was shortened by 0 bases and J by 4 bases, with 7 bases between the two germline ends. CDR1 is LGHDT, CDR2 YNNKEL, per germline (reference sequence). CDR3 bases: TGTGCCAGCAGCCAAGATGTCGGTAATCAGCCCCAGCATTTT. Translating gives CASSQDVGNQPQHF.

V is TRBV20-1 and J is TRBJ2-3; D is possibly TRBD2 (5 bases). In germline, CDR1 is DFQATT, CDR2 SNEGSKA (reference sequence). This CDR3 comprises 15 residues. Trimming shortened V by 3 bases and J by 2 bases, and 15 bases separated the two germline ends. The CDR3 sequence is CSASDDYPLTDTQYF. The CDR3 DNA reads as TGCAGTGCTAGTGATGACTACCCCCTCACAGATACGCAGTATTTT.

The rearrangement uses TRBV19 and TRBJ2-7; weak D call: TRBD2 (6 bases). The CDR3 is 15 residues long. The V gene lost 2 bases and the J gene lost 0 bases, with 11 bases spanning the gap. Germline CDR1 reads LNHDA; CDR2 reads SQIVND (reference sequence). This CDR3 is CASSISDGSSYEQYF. The DNA for the CDR3 is TGTGCCAGTAGTATATCCGACGGGAGCTCCTACGAGCAGTACTTC.

This clonotype was seen repeatedly, ten times or more. This rearrangement joins TRBV12-3 or TRBV12-4 to TRBJ2-7, with D unresolved. The CDR3 has 15 residues. Trimming took 1 base from V and 0 from J, leaving 10 bases between them. CDR3 DNA: TGTGCCAGCAGTTTAGGCGATTTGAGCTCCTACGAGCAGTACTTC. Its translation: CASSLGDLSSYEQYF.

This clonotype has at least ten counts. The rearrangement uses TRBV2 and TRBJ2-3; 8 nucleotides align to TRBD2. Unmatched junction bases numbered 15, after V lost 0 bases and J lost 4 bases. Germline lookup yields CDR1 SNHLY and CDR2 FYNNEI. The CDR3 loop spans 19 amino acids. CDR3 nucleotides: TGTGCCAGCAGTGAAGCGGGTTATGATACAGCGGGAGCCTCAGATACGCAGTATTTT. Translated, it gives CASSEAGYDTAGASDTQYF.